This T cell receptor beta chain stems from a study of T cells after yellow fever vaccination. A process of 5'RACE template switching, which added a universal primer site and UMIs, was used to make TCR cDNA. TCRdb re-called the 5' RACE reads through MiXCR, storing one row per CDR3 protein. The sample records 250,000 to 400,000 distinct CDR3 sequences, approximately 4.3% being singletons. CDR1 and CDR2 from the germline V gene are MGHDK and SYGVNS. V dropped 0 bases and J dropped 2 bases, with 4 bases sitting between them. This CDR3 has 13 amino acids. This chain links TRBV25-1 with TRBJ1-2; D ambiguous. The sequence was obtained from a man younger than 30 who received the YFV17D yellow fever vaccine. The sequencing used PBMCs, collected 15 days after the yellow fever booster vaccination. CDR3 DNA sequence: TGTGCCAGCAGTGAATATATGAACTATGGCTACACCTTC. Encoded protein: CASSEYMNYGYTF.